These 14 T cell receptor beta chains came from one sample sequenced in a study of blood T cells in healthy people across ages (dated by TCRdb to between 2015 and 2017). The library was produced with 5' RACE. The listed sequencing device is Illumina HiSeq 2500. A second PCR of roughly 7 to 11 cycles was performed with a sample-barcoded 5' primer and a J-beta primer mix. TCRdb ran its own pipeline on the public reads, namely fastp trimming at Q25 and MiXCR clone calling, and kept in-frame beta chains. Rows merge per CDR3 protein into single entries with the most common DNA and genes. The sample profile shows over 300,000 distinct CDR3 sequences; about half of them were found once. 45% to 65% of the sample is taken by the ten largest. What was sequenced was blood. The receptors originated from a man in his sixties in good health.

The CDR3 region has the DNA TGCAGTGCTAGGTCCCGTGGCGGGGGGCCCCAGAGCTCCTACAATGAGCAGTTCTTC. The encoded protein is CSARSRGGGPQSSYNEQFF. The chain uses TRBV20-1 and TRBJ2-1; 8 nucleotides line up with TRBD2. V lost 3 bases to trimming and J lost 0 bases; unmatched junction nucleotides: 16. The CDR3 runs 19 residues. Germline-derived CDR1 and CDR2 are DFQATT and SNEGSKA (reference sequence).

This chain joins TRBV2 and TRBJ1-2; D not resolved. V lost 8 bases, J lost 6 bases, and 16 bases lay in between. CDR3 size: 13 residues. CDR1 is SNHLY and CDR2 is FYNNEI in the germline V gene. This CDR3 is CASVVRPPDGYTF. CDR3 in DNA: TGTGCCAGCGTCGTTAGGCCCCCTGATGGCTACACCTTC.

The rearrangement uses TRBV6-2 or TRBV6-3 and TRBJ2-5, with D perhaps matching TRBD1 or TRBD2 (5 bases each). Germline loops: CDR1 MNHEY, CDR2 SVGEGT. This CDR3 comprises 14 residues. The V gene lost 7 bases and the J gene lost 5 bases, with 17 bases spanning the gap. This CDR3 is CASTPGGPGETQYF. In DNA, the CDR3 is TGTGCCAGCACTCCAGGCGGGCCAGGGGAGACCCAGTACTTC.

This clonotype occurred once. The genes are TRBV7-6 and TRBJ2-7; no clear D. V was clipped by 5 bases and J by 4 bases, with 18 bases between them. The CDR3 is 15 residues long. Germline V gene data show CDR1 as SGHVS and CDR2 as FNYEAQ. CDR3 nucleotides: TGTGCCAGCAGCCCCAGCGACTCACAGCGATACGAGCAGTACTTC. Protein sequence: CASSPSDSQRYEQYF.

This clonotype showed up just a few times. The chain recombines TRBV2 with TRBJ2-1; D assignment may be TRBD1 or TRBD2 (5 bases each). V lost 2 bases and J lost 7, with 12 bases in between. The CDR3 has 14 residues. The germline V gene encodes CDR1 SNHLY and CDR2 FYNNEI. As DNA, the CDR3 is TGTGCCAGCAGTGAAAGGGCAGGGAGAAATGAGCAGTTCTTC. It yields the protein CASSERAGRNEQFF.

The chain employs TRBV28 and TRBJ1-5; TRBD1 aligns across 7 bases. The V gene end was trimmed by 2 bases and the J gene end by 5 bases; junction bases not matched to a gene: 6. The germline V gene has CDR1 MDHEN and CDR2 SYDVKM. This CDR3 comprises 15 residues. The CDR3 DNA follows: TGTGCCAGCAGTTTAACACAGGGGATGGATCAGCCCCAGCATTTT. It translates to CASSLTQGMDQPQHF.

This chain uses TRBV11-3 with TRBJ1-6; perhaps TRBD1 as D (5 bases). V was shortened by 5 bases and J by 9 bases, with 17 bases between the two germline ends. The CDR3 spans 15 residues. Germline CDR1 is SGHNT and CDR2 is YENEEA. In DNA form, the CDR3 reads TGTGCCAGCAGCGCACCGGGGGTAGGCGGTTCACCCCTCCACTTT. Encoded protein: CASSAPGVGGSPLHF.

The chain carries TRBV6-2 or TRBV6-3 and TRBJ2-3; D is possibly TRBD2 (5 bases). Trimming cost V 5 bases and J 9 bases, with 18 bases left between them. Germline CDR1 MNHEY, CDR2 SVGEGT. The CDR3 has 14 amino acids. CDR3 protein: CASSPAAAPGTQYF. In nucleotides, the CDR3 is TGTGCCAGCAGTCCCGCAGCAGCTCCGGGGACGCAGTATTTT.

On this clonotype: A junction end diverges from the germline sequence, so it may reflect a read error. This chain uses TRBV7-7 with TRBJ2-5; 13 positions agree with TRBD2. Germline CDR1 and CDR2: SSHAT and FNYEAQ (reference sequence). This CDR3 is built from 16 residues. The CDR3 sequence is CASSPGLAGARETQYF. For the CDR3, the DNA is TGTGCTAGCAGCCCCGGACTAGCGGGGGCTCGTGAGACCCAGTACTTC.

This clonotype showed up many times. This rearrangement joins TRBV12-3 or TRBV12-4 to TRBJ1-2; 8 positions agree with TRBD1. With 6 bases clipped from V and 7 bases from J, the junction kept 7 bases outside the gene matches. This CDR3 is built from 13 residues. CDR3: CASRAGGLGGYTF. The CDR3 coding sequence is TGTGCCAGCAGGGCAGGGGGCTTAGGTGGCTACACCTTC.

This sequence joins TRBV13 and TRBJ2-7; maybe TRBD1 (6 bases). There are 15 residues in the CDR3. Germline CDR1 reads PRHDT; CDR2 reads FYEKMQ (reference sequence). V was trimmed by 2 bases and J by 4 bases, leaving 15 bases between them. In nucleotides, the CDR3 is TGTGCCAGCAGCTTAATACAGGGAATGGCGTACGAGCAGTACTTC. This encodes CASSLIQGMAYEQYF. The full variable domain, rest sourced from reference TRBV13 and TRBJ2-7, is AAGVIQSPRHLIKEKRETATLKCYPIPRHDTVYWYQQGPGQDPQFLISFYEKMQSDKGSIPDRFSAQQFSDYHSELNMSSLELGDSALYFCASSLIQGMAYEQYFGPGTRLTVT.

This chain joins TRBV7-2 and TRBJ1-2; the D is unclear. This CDR3 region has 16 residues. Between the trimmed V and J ends, which lost 1 base and 0 bases, there was a span of 12 bases. Germline loops: CDR1 SGHTA, CDR2 FQGNSA. The CDR3 sequence: CASSLEPVGANYGYTF. The CDR3 DNA follows: TGTGCCAGCAGCTTAGAGCCTGTCGGTGCTAACTATGGCTACACCTTC.

This chain uses TRBV4-2 with TRBJ2-7; TRBD1 matches 8 bases. This CDR3 is built from 16 residues. The trim removed 4 bases at V and 6 bases at J, leaving 14 bases unmatched. Germline CDR1 reads LGHNA; CDR2 reads YNFKEQ. The CDR3 bases are TGTGCCAGCAGCCTATTAACCGGGACAGGAGCTCTCGAGCAGTACTTC. It translates to CASSLLTGTGALEQYF.

The chain carries TRBV20-1 and TRBJ2-7; TRBD2 matches at 10 bases. This CDR3 is 12 amino acids long. The J segment lost 5 bases and the V segment lost 4 bases, leaving 2 bases of the junction unmatched. CDR1 is DFQATT and CDR2 is SNEGSKA in the germline V gene (reference sequence). CDR3 nucleotides: TGCAGTGCTAACCTAGCGGGAGACGAGCAGTACTTC. Its protein is CSANLAGDEQYF.